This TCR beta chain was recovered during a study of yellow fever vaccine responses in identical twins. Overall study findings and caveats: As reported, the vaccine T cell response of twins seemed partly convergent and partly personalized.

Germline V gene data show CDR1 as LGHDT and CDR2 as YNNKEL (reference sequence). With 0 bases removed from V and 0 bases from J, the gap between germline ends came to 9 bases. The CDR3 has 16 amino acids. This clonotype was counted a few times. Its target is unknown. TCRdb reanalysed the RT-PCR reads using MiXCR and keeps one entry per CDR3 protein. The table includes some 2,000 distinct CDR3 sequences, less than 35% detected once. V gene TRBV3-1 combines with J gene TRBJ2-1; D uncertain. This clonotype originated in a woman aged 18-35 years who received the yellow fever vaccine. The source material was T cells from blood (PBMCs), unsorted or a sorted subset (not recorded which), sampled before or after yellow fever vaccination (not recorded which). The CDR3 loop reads CASSQDPGTSYNEQFF. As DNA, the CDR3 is TGTGCCAGCAGCCAAGATCCAGGAACCTCCTACAATGAGCAGTTCTTC.